One TCR beta chain is described in this entry. Its cognate antigen is unknown. Germline-derived CDR1 and CDR2 are SQVTM and ANQGSEA. V was cut by 8 bases and J by 3 bases, with 16 bases left in between. This CDR3 is 13 amino acids long. This specimen comes from a study of cytomegalovirus exposure and HLA in healthy donors. Whole-study results and caveats: Association with HLA alleles at 0.05 false discovery rate was found for 16,951 TCR beta sequences in a later analysis.

PCR used 60 Vbeta primers and 13 Jbeta primers. Only in-frame clones appear in the TCRdb table, and some are missing; sequencing was by immunoSEQ multiplex PCR. This table holds 110,000 or so clones, approximately 72% found once. The sequence was obtained from a man aged 30-40 years in good health and CMV-seronegative. The chain joins TRBV29-1 to TRBJ2-5; D is ambiguous. The sample comprised PBMCs. The CDR3 loop is CSSSWQTKETQYF. The CDR3 DNA follows: TGCAGCTCATCGTGGCAGACAAAAGAGACCCAGTACTTC.